This TCR beta chain was retrieved from a study of beta chain features in type 1 diabetes. The length of the CDR3 is 16 residues. V trimming: 5 bases; J trimming: 5 bases; junction bases outside the gene matches: 10. Per germline, CDR1 MDHEN and CDR2 SYDVKM. In its sample, this clone was seen a few times. Its antigen remains unknown. Study results and limitations: A pattern of fewer insertions and more deletions at VDJ junctions was seen in type 1 diabetes patients. Moderate but significant shortening of TCRB CDR3s was recorded in all four CD4+ subsets from Type 1 diabetes patients.

The whole isolated RNA underwent reverse transcription, so sequencing captured expressed TCRB transcripts. The method was immunoSEQ multiplex PCR; TCRdb's version includes in-frame clones alone and lacks a portion of them. Seen here are 200,000 to 250,000 clones, roughly 16% observed once, and the top ten hold more than 0.075%. This sequence joins TRBV28 and TRBJ2-2; TRBD1 aligns across 8 bases. The specimen sequenced was naive CD4+ T cells from blood. The receptor was isolated from a man aged 25-45 years with type 1 diabetes. The CDR3 DNA reads TGTGCCAGCAGTACAACAGGGGGAACACCAACCGGGGAGCTGTTTTTT. It encodes CASSTTGGTPTGELFF.